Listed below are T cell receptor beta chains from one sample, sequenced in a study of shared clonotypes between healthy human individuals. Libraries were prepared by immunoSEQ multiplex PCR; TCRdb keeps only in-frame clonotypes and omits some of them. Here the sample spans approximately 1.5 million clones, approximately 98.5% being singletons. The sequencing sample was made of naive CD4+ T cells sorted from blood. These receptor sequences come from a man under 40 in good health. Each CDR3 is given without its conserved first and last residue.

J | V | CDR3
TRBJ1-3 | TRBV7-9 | ASSFATSSGNTIY
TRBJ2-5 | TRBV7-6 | ASSLPGTGPQKTQY
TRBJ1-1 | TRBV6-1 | ASSLRGRSEAF
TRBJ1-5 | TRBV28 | ASSLSLNNQPQH
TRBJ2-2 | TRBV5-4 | ASSLAGDSTGELF
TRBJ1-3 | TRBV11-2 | ASSLDLTGNTIY
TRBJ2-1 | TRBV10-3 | AISEFQPPSSNNEQF
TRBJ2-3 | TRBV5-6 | ASSSDFTDTQY
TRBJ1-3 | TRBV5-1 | ASSSGTGAFSGNTIY
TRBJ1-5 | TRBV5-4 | ASSLDNQPQH
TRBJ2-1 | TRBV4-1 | ASSQAGLAGASYNEQF
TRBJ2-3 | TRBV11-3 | ASSLGGEDTQY
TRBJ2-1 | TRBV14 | ASSPTNDGRVYNEQF
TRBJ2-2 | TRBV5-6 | ASSLQGLWTGELF
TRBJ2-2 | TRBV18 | ASSPSPAGVVTGELF
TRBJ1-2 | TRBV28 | ASRASSRGYT
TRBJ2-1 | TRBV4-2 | ASSQVAGGPDEQF
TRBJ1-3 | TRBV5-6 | ASSSDPQGPGNTIY
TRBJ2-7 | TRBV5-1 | ASSTNLRGGELGQY
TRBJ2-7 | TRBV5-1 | ASGRGQAYEQY
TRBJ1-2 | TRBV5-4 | ASSLKGTGGYT
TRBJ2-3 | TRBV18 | ASSPYSTSFTDTQY
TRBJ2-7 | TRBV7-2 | ASSSTGNSYEQY
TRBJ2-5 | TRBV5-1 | ASSLDGSGETQY
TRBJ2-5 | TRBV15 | ATSRAAETQY
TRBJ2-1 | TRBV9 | ASSLISGTRWNEQF
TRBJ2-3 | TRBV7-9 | ASSLEILGALTDTQY
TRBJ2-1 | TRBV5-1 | ASSKGPHGDEQF
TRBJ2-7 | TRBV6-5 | ASSYSLAGVYEQY
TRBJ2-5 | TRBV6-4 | ASSDLSPDGGDAQETQY
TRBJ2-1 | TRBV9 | ASSPSSGSYNEQF
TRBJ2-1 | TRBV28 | ASASGEQF
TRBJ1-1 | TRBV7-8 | ASSEHMGQLNTEAF
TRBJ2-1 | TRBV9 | ASSPQGRGTYNEQF
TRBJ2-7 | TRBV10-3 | AISEEGGPTGEQY
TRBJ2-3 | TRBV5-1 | ASSSPSGGDTQY
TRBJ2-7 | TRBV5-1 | ASSLTSGPYEQY
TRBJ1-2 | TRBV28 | ASSFVRANYGYT
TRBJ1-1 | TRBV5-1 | ASSLDAGGRAF
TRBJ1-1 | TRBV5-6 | ASGEQGWNTEAF
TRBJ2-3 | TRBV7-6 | ASSFIRSGQVALGTQY
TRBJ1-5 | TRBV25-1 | ASSESGGSNQPQH
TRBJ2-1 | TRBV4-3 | ASSQNGVYNEQF
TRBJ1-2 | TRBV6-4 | ASSAGLDNYGYT
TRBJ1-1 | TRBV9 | ASSVAMNTEAF
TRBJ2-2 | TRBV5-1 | ASSNSDTGELF
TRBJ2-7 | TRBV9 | ASSVGRGRSYEQY
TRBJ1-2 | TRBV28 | ATYHYGYT
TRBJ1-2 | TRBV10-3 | AIRDLHYGYT
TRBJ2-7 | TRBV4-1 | ASSQDGTSGREEQY
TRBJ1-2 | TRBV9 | ASSVGNRATYGYT
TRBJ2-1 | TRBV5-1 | ASSNLGDPQF
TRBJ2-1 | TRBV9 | ASSVGLAESSYNEQF
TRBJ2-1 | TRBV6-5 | ASRGLAGAYNEQF